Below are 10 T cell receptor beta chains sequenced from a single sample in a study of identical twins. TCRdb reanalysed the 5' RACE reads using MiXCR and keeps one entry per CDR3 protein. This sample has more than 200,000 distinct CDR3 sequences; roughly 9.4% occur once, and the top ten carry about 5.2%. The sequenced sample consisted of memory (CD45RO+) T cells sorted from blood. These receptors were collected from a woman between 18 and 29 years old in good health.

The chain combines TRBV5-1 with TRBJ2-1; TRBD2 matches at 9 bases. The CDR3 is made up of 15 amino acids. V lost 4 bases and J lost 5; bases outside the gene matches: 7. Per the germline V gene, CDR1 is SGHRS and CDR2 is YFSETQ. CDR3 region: CASSPVASGDNEQFF. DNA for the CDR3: TGCGCCAGCAGCCCTGTCGCTAGCGGGGACAATGAGCAGTTCTTC.

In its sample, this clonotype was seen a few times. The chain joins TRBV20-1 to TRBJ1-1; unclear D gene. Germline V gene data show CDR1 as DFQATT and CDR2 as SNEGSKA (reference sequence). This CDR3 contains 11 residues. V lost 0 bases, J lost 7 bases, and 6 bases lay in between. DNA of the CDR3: TGCAGTGCTAGAGATAAGGGTGAAGCTTTCTTT. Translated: CSARDKGEAFF.

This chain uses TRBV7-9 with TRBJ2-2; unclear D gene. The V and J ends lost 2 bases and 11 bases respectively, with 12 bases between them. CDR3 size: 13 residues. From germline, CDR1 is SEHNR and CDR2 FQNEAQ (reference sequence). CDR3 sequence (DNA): TGTGCCAGCAGCTTATTTGCTCCGATCGAGCTGTTTTTT. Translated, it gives CASSLFAPIELFF.

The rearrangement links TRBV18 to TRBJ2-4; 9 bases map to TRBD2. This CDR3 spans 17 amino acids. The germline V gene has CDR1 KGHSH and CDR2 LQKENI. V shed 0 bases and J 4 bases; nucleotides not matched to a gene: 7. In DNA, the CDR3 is TGTGCCAGCTCACCACCCTCTGCGGGAGGGCGGAAAAACATTCAGTACTTC. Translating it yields CASSPPSAGGRKNIQYF. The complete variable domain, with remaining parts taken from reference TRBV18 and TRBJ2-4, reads NAGVMQNPRHLVRRRGQEARLRCSPMKGHSHVYWYRQLPEEGLKFMVYLQKENIIDESGMPKERFSAEFPKEGPSILRIQQVVRGDSAAYFCASSPPSAGGRKNIQYFGAGTRLSVL.

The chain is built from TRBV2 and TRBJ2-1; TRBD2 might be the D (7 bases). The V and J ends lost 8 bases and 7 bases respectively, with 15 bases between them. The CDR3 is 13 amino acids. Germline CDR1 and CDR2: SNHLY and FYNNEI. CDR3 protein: CASAPGGHNEQFF. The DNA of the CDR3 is TGTGCCAGCGCCCCGGGGGGCCATAATGAGCAGTTCTTC.

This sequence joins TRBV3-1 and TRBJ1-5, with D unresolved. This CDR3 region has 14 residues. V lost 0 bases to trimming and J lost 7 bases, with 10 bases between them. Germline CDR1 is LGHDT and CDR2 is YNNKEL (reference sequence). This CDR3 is CASSQEHQGQPQHF. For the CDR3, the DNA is TGTGCCAGCAGCCAAGAACATCAAGGGCAGCCCCAGCATTTT.

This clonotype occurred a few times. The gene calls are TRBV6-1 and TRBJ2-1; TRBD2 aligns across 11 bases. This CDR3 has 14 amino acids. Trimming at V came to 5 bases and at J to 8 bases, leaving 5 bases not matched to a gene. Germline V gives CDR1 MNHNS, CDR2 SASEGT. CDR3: CASSLTSGVYEQFF. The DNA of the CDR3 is TGTGCCAGCAGTCTGACTAGCGGGGTCTATGAGCAGTTCTTC.

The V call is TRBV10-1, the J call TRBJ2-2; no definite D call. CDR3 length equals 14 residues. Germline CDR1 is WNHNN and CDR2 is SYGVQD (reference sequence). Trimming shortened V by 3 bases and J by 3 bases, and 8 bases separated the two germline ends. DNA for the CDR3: TGCGCCAGCAGTGAACAGCACGACACCGGGGAGCTGTTTTTT. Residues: CASSEQHDTGELFF.

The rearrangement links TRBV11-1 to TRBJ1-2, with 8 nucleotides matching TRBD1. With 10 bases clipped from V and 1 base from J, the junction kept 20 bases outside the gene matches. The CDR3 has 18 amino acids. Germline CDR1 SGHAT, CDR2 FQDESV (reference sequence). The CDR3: CAIGIRGKEGQDNYGYTF. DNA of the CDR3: TGTGCCATTGGCATCCGAGGCAAAGAGGGACAGGATAACTATGGCTACACCTTC.

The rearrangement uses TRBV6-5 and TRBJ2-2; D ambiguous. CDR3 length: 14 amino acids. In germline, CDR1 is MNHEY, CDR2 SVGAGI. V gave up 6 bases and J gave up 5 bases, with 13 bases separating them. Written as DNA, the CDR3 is TGTGCCAGCAGATATTCACGGGTGACCGGGGAGCTGTTTTTT. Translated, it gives CASRYSRVTGELFF.